This TCR beta chain is drawn from a study of T cell changes during pregnancy in multiple sclerosis. V was pared by 0 bases and J by 5 bases, with 13 bases of the junction left unmatched. CDR1 is MDHEN and CDR2 is SYDVKM in the germline V gene. CDR3 length: 19 residues. Some clones are missing from TCRdb's copy, which holds only in-frame ones; the method was immunoSEQ multiplex PCR. The data show around 25,000 clones, with about nine tenths seen just once and more than 6.5% held by the top ten. This chain connects TRBV28 to TRBJ2-5, with TRBD2 matching over 12 bases. The sequenced sample was CD8+ T cells from peripheral blood mononuclear cells, obtained in the second trimester of pregnancy. This receptor was identified in a female donor with multiple sclerosis, enrolled in a pregnancy study. The CDR3 region has the DNA TGTGCCAGCAGTTTATGGTCGGCTAGCGGGGGGGCTGGGGAGGAGACCCAGTACTTC. Translating gives CASSLWSASGGAGEETQYF.